This entry concerns a single T cell receptor beta chain. PBMCs stored at -80 C, 2 million in total, were the source of the unsorted libraries. Trimming removed 5 bases from V and 0 bases from J, with 10 bases in between. CDR3 length equals 14 residues. Per germline, CDR1 LNHDA and CDR2 SQIVND (reference sequence). The sample comes from a study of neurological immune-mediated disorders. Via MiXCR, TCRdb re-called the 5' RACE reads, giving one row per CDR3 protein. There are 40,000 to 50,000 distinct CDR3 sequences in the sample; 2.5% occur only once, and 10% to 15% lies in the top ten. Sequenced input: PBMCs. The genes are TRBV19 and TRBJ1-1; no firm D call. This receptor was taken from a man aged 30 to 39 with multiple sclerosis. The CDR3 sequence is CASSFGQMNTEAFF. CDR3 DNA: TGTGCCAGTAGTTTCGGGCAGATGAACACTGAAGCTTTCTTT.